The 30 T cell receptor beta chains given below trace back to one sample, sequenced in a study of preoperative IRX-2 immunotherapy in early breast cancer. Libraries were prepared by immunoSEQ multiplex PCR; TCRdb keeps only in-frame clonotypes and omits some of them. The table has about 98,000 clones, roughly 89% seen once. Regarding treatment: preoperative locoregional IRX-2 cytokine immunotherapy. Sequenced material: tumor tissue, taken after IRX-2 immunotherapy. The receptor source for this set is a human donor with breast cancer.

This clone was detected only a few times. The chain links TRBV18 to TRBJ2-7; TRBD1 matches 8 bases. Trimming at V came to 3 bases and at J to 1 base, leaving 5 bases not matched to a gene. CDR3 length equals 15 residues. From germline, CDR1 is KGHSH and CDR2 LQKENI. The CDR3 nucleotides read TGTGCCAGCTCACCTTACAGGACAGGGTCCTACGAGCAGTACTTC. Translated: CASSPYRTGSYEQYF.

The V gene is TRBV11-3, the J gene TRBJ2-7; 10 bases agree with TRBD2. CDR3 length: 14 amino acids. Per germline, CDR1 SGHNT and CDR2 YENEEA. V trimming: 6 bases; J trimming: 4 bases; junction bases outside the gene matches: 6. The CDR3 DNA reads as TGTGCCAGCAGAGTAGAGCGGGGGGGGTACGAGCAGTACTTC. Its translation: CASRVERGGYEQYF.

This clone showed up just a few times. The chain links TRBV28 to TRBJ2-3, with 8 bases lining up with TRBD2. The CDR3 contains 13 residues. Germline lookup yields CDR1 MDHEN and CDR2 SYDVKM. Trimming removed 8 bases from V and 2 bases from J; junction bases left unmatched: 3. CDR3: CASYGGVTDTQYF. The DNA of the CDR3 is TGTGCCAGCTACGGGGGGGTCACAGATACGCAGTATTTT. Based on the CDR3 plus reference TRBV28 and TRBJ2-3, the full variable domain is DVKVTQSSRYLVKRTGEKVFLECVQDMDHENMFWYRQDPGLGLRLIYFSYDVKMKEKGDIPEGYSVSREKKERFSLILESASTNQTSMYLCASYGGVTDTQYFGPGTRLTVL.

J is TRBJ2-3 and V is TRBV28, with D unclear. Germline assignment: CDR1 MDHEN and CDR2 SYDVKM. Trimming cost V 1 base and J 3 bases, with 5 bases left between them. This CDR3 has 13 residues. CDR3 in DNA: TGTGCCAGCAGTTTATTTGCGACAGATACGCAGTATTTT. Amino acid sequence: CASSLFATDTQYF.

The rearrangement uses TRBV25-1 and TRBJ2-3, with a weak D call TRBD2 (7 bases). This CDR3 is 15 amino acids long. The V and J ends lost 3 bases and 6 bases respectively, with 16 bases between them. CDR1 and CDR2 from the germline V gene are MGHDK and SYGVNS. The CDR3: CASSDSGEGIDTQYF. CDR3 in DNA: TGTGCCAGCAGTGACTCAGGGGAGGGAATTGATACGCAGTATTTT. The whole variable domain, remainder taken from reference TRBV25-1 and TRBJ2-3, is EADIYQTPRYLVIGTGKKITLECSQTMGHDKMYWYQQDPGMELHLIHYSYGVNSTEKGDLSSESTVSRIRTEHFPLTLESARPSHTSQYLCASSDSGEGIDTQYFGPGTRLTVL.

The J gene is TRBJ2-2, the V gene TRBV5-1; 8 bases are shared with TRBD1. The CDR3 runs 17 residues. V shed 4 bases and J 3 bases; nucleotides not matched to a gene: 11. Germline values: CDR1 SGHRS, CDR2 YFSETQ. Here the CDR3 reads CASSPAPTGVDTGELFF. Here the CDR3 DNA reads TGCGCCAGCAGCCCTGCACCGACAGGGGTGGACACCGGGGAGCTGTTTTTT.

The chain links TRBV10-1 to TRBJ1-1; no definite D call. V was cut by 3 bases and J by 0 bases, with 11 bases left in between. The CDR3 runs 15 residues. The germline V gene encodes CDR1 WNHNN and CDR2 SYGVQD (reference sequence). CDR3 loop: CASSETTGMNTEAFF. CDR3 coding DNA: TGCGCCAGCAGTGAAACGACGGGCATGAACACTGAAGCTTTCTTT.

This chain joins TRBV10-2 and TRBJ2-3; 7 nucleotides align to TRBD2. Germline CDR1 is WSHSY and CDR2 is SAAADI. The CDR3 covers 14 residues. V was pared by 5 bases and J by 3 bases, with 5 bases of the junction left unmatched. CDR3 loop: CASSLTAGTDTQYF. DNA for the CDR3: TGCGCCAGCAGTCTGACAGCGGGGACAGATACGCAGTATTTT.

This clone was counted a few times. The chain couples TRBV15 to TRBJ2-5; TRBD2 matches 7 bases. CDR3 length equals 14 residues. Germline V gives CDR1 LNHNV, CDR2 YYDKDF (reference sequence). The trim removed 0 bases at V and 7 bases at J, leaving 5 bases unmatched. CDR3 nucleotide sequence: TGTGCCACCAGCAGAGAAAGTAGGGAGGGGACCCAGTACTTC. Protein sequence: CATSRESREGTQYF.

The chain carries TRBV29-1 and TRBJ1-1; D perhaps matches TRBD1 (5 bases). CDR3 length equals 13 residues. Per germline, CDR1 SQVTM and CDR2 ANQGSEA. The ends were cut back, 6 bases at V and 0 bases at J, with 11 bases in the middle. The CDR3 DNA reads TGCAGCGTGGGGGGACGTATGAACACTGAAGCTTTCTTT. This gives the protein CSVGGRMNTEAFF.

V is TRBV5-1 and J is TRBJ1-2; no clear D. Per germline, CDR1 SGHRS and CDR2 YFSETQ. With 2 bases removed from V and 4 bases from J, the gap between germline ends came to 18 bases. The CDR3 covers 16 residues. The chain's CDR3 is CASSLSIDMGVYGYTF. The CDR3, as DNA: TGCGCCAGCAGCTTAAGCATTGACATGGGAGTCTATGGCTACACCTTC.

The V gene is TRBV30, the J gene TRBJ2-3; 14 positions agree with TRBD2. Germline V gives CDR1 GTSNPN, CDR2 SVGIG (reference sequence). The V and J ends lost 2 bases and 3 bases, in that order; junction bases with no gene match: 4. The CDR3 sequence is 16 residues long. In DNA form, the CDR3 reads TGTGCCTGGAGTAGACTAGCGGGAGGGAGGACAGATACGCAGTATTTT. This encodes CAWSRLAGGRTDTQYF.

J is TRBJ2-1 and V is TRBV30, with a possible D match to TRBD1 (8 bases). The germline CDR1 and CDR2 sequences are GTSNPN and SVGIG (reference sequence). CDR3 size: 13 residues. CDR3 sequence: CASGQGGSNEQFF. The DNA for the CDR3 is TGTGCTTCCGGACAGGGAGGGTCGAATGAGCAGTTCTTC.

The CDR3 reads CASSSFGTPLYNEQFF. CDR3 sequence (DNA): TGTGCCAGCAGTTCGTTCGGGACTCCGTTATACAATGAGCAGTTCTTC. The rearrangement uses TRBV6-8 and TRBJ2-1, with D possibly being TRBD2 (6 bases). With 4 bases removed from V and 4 bases from J, the gap between germline ends came to 17 bases. This CDR3 region has 16 residues. The germline CDR1 and CDR2 sequences are MNHGY and SAAAGT.

V gene TRBV14 combines with J gene TRBJ1-5, with D tentatively TRBD1 (6 bases). This CDR3 contains 14 residues. The V gene lost 6 bases and the J gene lost 4 bases, with 13 bases spanning the gap. CDR1 and CDR2 (germline): SGHDN, FVKESK. The CDR3 bases are TGTGCCAGCAGTCCCGGGGGCCCTAATCAGCCCCAGCATTTT. Amino acids: CASSPGGPNQPQHF.

The V call is TRBV15, the J call TRBJ2-7, with D tentatively TRBD1 or TRBD2 (5 bases each). This CDR3 has 15 residues. From germline, CDR1 is LNHNV and CDR2 YYDKDF (reference sequence). Trimming took off 1 base at V and 2 bases at J, with 12 bases between the two ends. The CDR3: CATSRGGSQTYEQYF. CDR3 sequence (DNA): TGTGCCACCAGCAGAGGGGGGTCTCAGACCTACGAGCAGTACTTC.

The chain carries TRBV6-8 and TRBJ1-5, with D perhaps TRBD1 (5 bases). Germline lookup yields CDR1 MNHGY and CDR2 SAAAGT. The CDR3 length is 14 residues. The V and J ends lost 2 bases and 7 bases respectively, with 12 bases between them. The CDR3, as DNA: TGTGCCAGCAGTTACGGGCAGGGAGGGCAGCCCCAGCATTTT. Protein sequence: CASSYGQGGQPQHF.

This chain links TRBV6-8 with TRBJ1-1, with 11 bases identical to TRBD1. CDR3 length: 13 residues. With V trimmed by 4 bases and J by 7 bases, 2 bases remained unmatched. CDR1 MNHGY and CDR2 SAAAGT come from the germline V gene. CDR3 bases: TGTGCCAGCAGTTGGACAGGGGGCAGTGAAGCTTTCTTT. Translation: CASSWTGGSEAFF.

This clone was observed a handful of times. This chain uses TRBV11-3 with TRBJ2-6, with D perhaps assigned TRBD1 or TRBD2 (5 bases each). CDR1 and CDR2 from the germline V gene are SGHNT and YENEEA. The CDR3 loop spans 17 amino acids. V shed 3 bases and J shed 0 bases, with 12 bases lying between them. The CDR3 loop reads CASSLGWGNSGANVLTF. CDR3 in DNA: TGTGCCAGCAGCTTGGGTTGGGGGAACTCTGGGGCCAACGTCCTGACTTTC.

The gene calls are TRBV19 and TRBJ2-5, with 10 bases aligning to TRBD1. This CDR3 contains 14 residues. V lost 5 bases and J lost 5; bases outside the gene matches: 5. The germline gives CDR1 LNHDA, CDR2 SQIVND (reference sequence). CDR3 coding DNA: TGTGCCAGTAGTTTTAGACAGGGGGCTGAGACCCAGTACTTC. It codes for CASSFRQGAETQYF.

This clone was picked up one time. V usage is TRBV5-1 and J usage is TRBJ1-1, with 9 bases lining up with TRBD1. The CDR3 has 17 residues. The V gene end was trimmed by 5 bases and the J gene end by 5 bases; junction bases not matched to a gene: 16. Per germline, CDR1 SGHRS and CDR2 YFSETQ. The CDR3 loop is CASRLTGQGVLVTEAFF. The CDR3 DNA is TGCGCCAGCAGGTTAACGGGACAGGGAGTTTTGGTAACTGAAGCTTTCTTT. Full variable domain (remainder filled in from reference TRBV5-1 and TRBJ1-1): KAGVTQTPRYLIKTRGQQVTLSCSPISGHRSVSWYQQTPGQGLQFLFEYFSETQRNKGNFPGRFSGRQFSNSRSEMNVSTLELGDSALYLCASRLTGQGVLVTEAFFGQGTRLTVV.

The chain joins TRBV7-5 to TRBJ2-5; TRBD1, the D gene given by the table, was not confirmed from the DNA. TRBV7-5 is annotated as a pseudogene. The CDR3 has 14 amino acids. The CDR3 nucleotides read TGTGCCAGCAGCTGGGCAGAGTCCCAAGAGACCCAGTACTTC. Its protein is CASSWAESQETQYF.

The rearrangement uses TRBV6-7 and TRBJ2-7; TRBD2 might be the D (5 bases). TRBV6-7 is treated as an ORF (open reading frame) with a function not yet certain. This CDR3 spans 15 amino acids. V shed 5 bases and J shed 0 bases, with 14 bases lying between them. The CDR3 protein is CASSPMGAASYEQYF. In nucleotides, the CDR3 is TGTGCCAGCAGTCCCATGGGAGCGGCCTCCTACGAGCAGTACTTC.

The J gene is TRBJ2-7, the V gene TRBV7-6; 9 nucleotides align to TRBD1. CDR1 and CDR2 (germline): SGHVS, FNYEAQ. Trimming at V came to 3 bases and at J to 5 bases, leaving 8 bases not matched to a gene. The CDR3 extends over 15 amino acids. CDR3 residues: CASSLAGQGIDEQYF. CDR3 sequence (DNA): TGTGCCAGCAGCTTGGCGGGACAGGGTATCGACGAGCAGTACTTC.

V usage is TRBV15 and J usage is TRBJ1-1; the D gene is possibly TRBD1 (6 bases). Trimming took 0 bases from V and 4 from J, leaving 9 bases between them. The CDR3 loop spans 14 amino acids. CDR1 is LNHNV, CDR2 YYDKDF, per germline (reference sequence). As DNA, the CDR3 is TGTGCCACCAGCAGAGACAGGGGCGGCACTGAAGCTTTCTTT. This translates into CATSRDRGGTEAFF.

The chain has TRBV11-3 and TRBJ2-7, with 9 bases lining up with TRBD1. V lost 2 bases, J lost 1 base, and 6 bases stayed unmatched. The CDR3 runs to 16 residues. Germline V CDR1 and CDR2: SGHNT, YENEEA. CDR3 bases: TGTGCCAGCAGCTTATCTGACAGGGGGACGTCCTACGAGCAGTACTTC. Translation: CASSLSDRGTSYEQYF.

The chain combines TRBV19 with TRBJ2-1; 8 positions match TRBD2. CDR1 LNHDA and CDR2 SQIVND come from the germline V gene (reference sequence). Losses at the gene ends were 5 bases for V and 2 bases for J; bases not matched to a gene: 8. The CDR3 is made up of 16 amino acids. CDR3 in amino acids: CASSLKRESAYNEQFF. CDR3 DNA: TGTGCCAGTAGTCTCAAGCGGGAGAGCGCCTACAATGAGCAGTTCTTC.

The CDR3 bases are TGTGCCAGTACTACGGCGGGGCACTCTGGAAACACCATATATTTT. This translates into CASTTAGHSGNTIYF. V is TRBV19 and J is TRBJ1-3, with D possibly TRBD1 on 5 matching bases. The CDR3 runs 15 residues. Germline loops: CDR1 LNHDA, CDR2 SQIVND (reference sequence). The germline V and J ends were trimmed by 7 bases and 0 bases, with 13 bases remaining between them.

This chain uses TRBV6-8 with TRBJ2-7; tentatively, D is TRBD1 (5 bases). Germline V lookup: CDR1 MNHGY, CDR2 SAAAGT. The CDR3 consists of 15 residues. The V end was cut by 9 bases, the J end by 12 bases, with 30 bases between. CDR3 nucleotides: TGTGCCAGTGCAGCCCTGGACCGATCTGGGTCTGGGGCGTACTTC. Amino acid sequence: CASAALDRSGSGAYF.

The chain combines TRBV15 with TRBJ1-2; D call uncertain. V lost 3 bases to trimming and J lost 2 bases, with 13 bases between them. CDR1 and CDR2 from the germline V gene are LNHNV and YYDKDF (reference sequence). The CDR3 covers 15 residues. The CDR3 loop reads CATSSRRGSNYGYTF. DNA for the CDR3: TGTGCCACCAGCAGCCGACGAGGGTCCAACTATGGCTACACCTTC.